The 25 T cell receptor beta chains below were found in one sample sequenced in a study of beta chain features in type 1 diabetes. cDNA synthesis used the whole RNA isolate, giving expressed TCRB sequences. Assay: immunoSEQ multiplex PCR; the TCRdb copy retains only in-frame clones and omits some. Altogether fewer than 350,000 clones are present, 8% being singletons, with the ten largest covering 1%. Input material: central memory CD4+ T cells from blood. The receptors originated from a woman aged 18-29 years in good health.

The gene calls are TRBV7-2 and TRBJ2-1; D is uncertain. The CDR3 contains 15 residues. Germline lookup yields CDR1 SGHTA and CDR2 FQGNSA. Trimming left V 5 bases short and J 2 bases short, with 13 bases between. DNA for the CDR3: TGTGCCAGCAGCCTGGACGGCCTACCCTACAATGAGCAGTTCTTC. As protein: CASSLDGLPYNEQFF.

Ten or more counts support this clone. V and J are TRBV14 and TRBJ2-2; tentatively, D is TRBD2 (5 bases). CDR3 length: 12 residues. With 8 bases removed from V and 3 bases from J, the gap between germline ends came to 7 bases. Germline-derived CDR1 and CDR2 are SGHDN and FVKESK. CDR3 sequence: CASGGDTGELFF. As DNA, the CDR3 is TGTGCCAGCGGAGGTGACACCGGGGAGCTGTTTTTT.

This clone was counted ten times or more. The CDR3 DNA reads TGTGCCACCAGGGGAGGGAACACCGGGGAGCTGTTTTTT. It encodes CATRGGNTGELFF. The chain links TRBV28 to TRBJ2-2; D may correspond to TRBD1 or TRBD2 (6 bases each). The germline gives CDR1 MDHEN, CDR2 SYDVKM. The ends were cut back, 10 bases at V and 1 base at J, with 10 bases in the middle. This CDR3 has 13 residues.

This clone was found a few times. V is TRBV19 and J is TRBJ2-1, with 9 bases lining up with TRBD2. With 5 bases clipped from V and 6 bases from J, the junction kept 20 bases outside the gene matches. The CDR3 runs to 19 residues. The germline CDR1 and CDR2 sequences are LNHDA and SQIVND (reference sequence). The CDR3 nucleotides are TGTGCCAGTAGTCCCTATGGCCTAGCGGGACTGGCCCCTGGCAATGAGCAGTTCTTC. It yields the protein CASSPYGLAGLAPGNEQFF. The full variable domain, in which reference TRBV19 and TRBJ2-1 provide the parts outside the CDR3, is DGGITQSPKYLFRKEGQNVTLSCEQNLNHDAMYWYRQDPGQGLRLIYYSQIVNDFQKGDIAEGYSVSREKKESFPLTVTSAQKNPTAFYLCASSPYGLAGLAPGNEQFFGPGTRLTVL.

Note on this clone: A much larger clone lies one base from this, so it may be a read error. V usage is TRBV19 and J usage is TRBJ2-1, with D perhaps TRBD1 (5 bases). CDR1 is LNHDA and CDR2 is SQIVND in the germline V gene (reference sequence). The CDR3 spans 17 residues. V gave up 8 bases and J gave up 5 bases, with 25 bases separating them. The CDR3 region is CASGEIPSMGRNNEQFF. CDR3 sequence (DNA): TGTGCCAGTGGCGAAATCCCAAGCATGGGGCGGAACAATGAGCAGTTCTTC.

The chain employs TRBV18 and TRBJ2-5, with D possibly matching TRBD2 (5 bases). The DNA end is more similar to TRBJ2-7, so the J call may be wrong. Germline V gene lookup returns CDR1 KGHSH and CDR2 LQKENI. CDR3 length: 13 residues. DNA of the CDR3: TGTGCCAGCTCACCAGGGGAGAGGGCCGAGCAGTACTTC. It encodes CASSPGERAEQYF.

The rearrangement links TRBV11-3 to TRBJ2-5, with 8 bases identical to TRBD1. CDR1 is SGHNT, CDR2 YENEEA, per germline. V shed 5 bases, J shed 4 bases, and the junction held 9 bases outside the gene matches. The CDR3 is 15 residues long. The CDR3, as DNA: TGTGCCAGCAGCCTCGGGGGCGACAGGGGAGAGACCCAGTACTTC. This gives the protein CASSLGGDRGETQYF.

This clone was observed a handful of times. V and J are TRBV5-4 and TRBJ2-2; no clear D gene. V was trimmed by 0 bases and J by 6 bases, leaving 6 bases between them. The germline CDR1 and CDR2 sequences are SGHNT and YYREEE (reference sequence). This CDR3 region has 13 residues. The CDR3 nucleotides read TGTGCCAGCAGCTTGGAGGAAGCCGGGGAGCTGTTTTTT. Amino acids: CASSLEEAGELFF.

This clone was found many times. The CDR3 spells CASSSSQGPLHF. The CDR3 DNA follows: TGTGCCAGCAGCTCGAGTCAGGGACCCCTCCACTTT. The chain couples TRBV7-9 to TRBJ1-6, with a possible D match to TRBD1 (5 bases). Per the germline V gene, CDR1 is SEHNR and CDR2 is FQNEAQ (reference sequence). CDR3 length equals 12 residues. Trimming removed 4 bases from V and 12 bases from J, with 10 bases in between.

This clone was detected only a few times. The chain couples TRBV28 to TRBJ2-3; TRBD2 agrees at 7 bases. This CDR3 comprises 18 residues. Trimming removed 6 bases from V and 0 bases from J; junction bases left unmatched: 15. CDR1 is MDHEN, CDR2 SYDVKM, per germline. CDR3 in amino acids: CASSLPMGGGSSTDTQYF. CDR3 nucleotides: TGTGCCAGCAGCCTTCCGATGGGCGGGGGTTCTAGCACAGATACGCAGTATTTT.

The chain employs TRBV7-9 and TRBJ2-1; D is undetermined. The CDR3 loop spans 14 amino acids. CDR1 and CDR2 (germline): SEHNR, FQNEAQ (reference sequence). Trimming stripped 5 bases from V and 5 bases from J, with 13 bases between. In DNA, the CDR3 is TGTGCCAGCAGCCCAGCCAAACCCGACAATGAGCAGTTCTTC. It is translated as CASSPAKPDNEQFF.

In this sample, this clone turned up many times. This chain links TRBV11-1 with TRBJ2-4; D remains ambiguous. The CDR3 loop spans 13 amino acids. Germline CDR1 is SGHAT and CDR2 is FQDESV (reference sequence). The V and J ends lost 1 base and 13 bases respectively, with 14 bases between them. Here the CDR3 reads CASSLGSGSKQYF. CDR3 sequence (DNA): TGTGCCAGCAGCTTAGGGTCTGGGTCCAAGCAGTACTTC.

The J gene is TRBJ2-2, the V gene TRBV2; 15 nucleotides match TRBD2. Trimming removed 8 bases from V and 4 bases from J; junction bases left unmatched: 5. The germline CDR1 and CDR2 sequences are SNHLY and FYNNEI. This CDR3 has 16 residues. CDR3 in DNA: TGTGCCAGCCACGGACTAGCGGGAGGGATCACCGGGGAGCTGTTTTTT. Protein: CASHGLAGGITGELFF.

Comments on this clone: A far larger clone is a single base away, which makes a read error likely. This chain uses TRBV2 with TRBJ2-5, with 7 bases identical to TRBD1. Germline CDR1 is SNHLY and CDR2 is FYNNEI. The CDR3 sequence is 15 residues long. CDR3 sequence (DNA): TGTGTCAGCAGTGGGTTGGGGACAGAGCAAGAGACCCAGTACTTC. Translating gives CVSSGLGTEQETQYF.

The genes are TRBV19 and TRBJ2-3; the D gene is possibly TRBD1 (5 bases). The CDR3 spans 13 residues. Germline CDR1 is LNHDA and CDR2 is SQIVND (reference sequence). V dropped 1 base and J dropped 6 bases, with 8 bases sitting between them. The CDR3 DNA reads TGTGCCAGTAGTATAGCAGGGTCGGATACGCAGTATTTT. Its translation is CASSIAGSDTQYF. The variable domain in full, completed from reference TRBV19 and TRBJ2-3, reads DGGITQSPKYLFRKEGQNVTLSCEQNLNHDAMYWYRQDPGQGLRLIYYSQIVNDFQKGDIAEGYSVSREKKESFPLTVTSAQKNPTAFYLCASSIAGSDTQYFGPGTRLTVL.

This clone has just a few counts. This chain connects TRBV30 to TRBJ2-7, with a possible D match to TRBD2 (6 bases). Between the trimmed V and J ends, which lost 2 bases and 4 bases, there was a span of 12 bases. This CDR3 has 13 amino acids. Germline V gene lookup returns CDR1 GTSNPN and CDR2 SVGIG (reference sequence). The CDR3 is CAWSPGTLYEQYF. DNA for the CDR3: TGTGCCTGGAGTCCCGGGACTTTGTACGAGCAGTACTTC. Combining the CDR3 with reference TRBV30 and TRBJ2-7 gives the whole variable domain SQTIHQWPATLVQPVGSPLSLECTVEGTSNPNLYWYRQAAGRGLQLLFYSVGIGQISSEVPQNLSASRPQDRQFILSSKKLLLSDSGFYLCAWSPGTLYEQYFGPGTRLTVT.

This clone has a count of ten or more. The genes are TRBV9 and TRBJ2-4, with TRBD2 as a possible D gene (5 bases). The CDR3 contains 12 residues. With 1 base removed from V and 9 bases from J, the gap between germline ends came to 8 bases. Per germline, CDR1 SGDLS and CDR2 YYNGEE. In DNA, the CDR3 is TGTGCCAGCAGCGTATATGGGAGCATTCAGTACTTC. As protein: CASSVYGSIQYF. The full variable domain, in which reference TRBV9 and TRBJ2-4 provide the parts outside the CDR3, is DSGVTQTPKHLITATGQRVTLRCSPRSGDLSVYWYQQSLDQGLQFLIQYYNGEERAKGNILERFSAQQFPDLHSELNLSSLELGDSALYFCASSVYGSIQYFGAGTRLSVL.

This clone was seen a few times. The chain uses TRBV9 and TRBJ2-3, with 9 bases that match TRBD2. CDR3 size: 18 residues. CDR1 is SGDLS and CDR2 is YYNGEE in the germline V gene. Trimming took 0 bases from V and 1 from J; bases not matched to a gene: 9. Written as DNA, the CDR3 is TGTGCCAGCAGCGTAGGCCTAGCGGGACAAGACGGCACAGATACGCAGTATTTT. It translates to CASSVGLAGQDGTDTQYF. Looking up the rest from reference TRBV9 and TRBJ2-3 gives the full variable domain: DSGVTQTPKHLITATGQRVTLRCSPRSGDLSVYWYQQSLDQGLQFLIQYYNGEERAKGNILERFSAQQFPDLHSELNLSSLELGDSALYFCASSVGLAGQDGTDTQYFGPGTRLTVL.

The gene calls are TRBV7-9 and TRBJ1-2; TRBD1 agrees at 9 bases. This CDR3 is 16 amino acids long. Germline V gene sequence: CDR1 SEHNR, CDR2 FQNEAQ (reference sequence). Trimming took 5 bases from V and 3 from J; bases not matched to a gene: 10. The CDR3 nucleotides read TGTGCCAGCAGCGAAATACAGGGGGCTGTGGACTATGGCTACACCTTC. Encoded protein: CASSEIQGAVDYGYTF.

The rearrangement uses TRBV9 and TRBJ2-1; 10 bases line up with TRBD2. J lost 4 bases, V lost 2 bases, and 9 bases had no gene match. From germline, CDR1 is SGDLS and CDR2 YYNGEE. CDR3 length: 17 residues. DNA of the CDR3: TGTGCCAGCAGCGTCTCCGGACTAGCGGAGATATACAATGAGCAGTTCTTC. Its protein is CASSVSGLAEIYNEQFF.

In its sample, this clone was seen a few times. V usage is TRBV5-4 and J usage is TRBJ1-5; D is undetermined. The CDR3 consists of 13 residues. Trimming left V 0 bases short and J 5 bases short, with 6 bases between. The germline CDR1 and CDR2 sequences are SGHNT and YYREEE (reference sequence). CDR3 protein: CASSLEPDQPQHF. CDR3 sequence (DNA): TGTGCCAGCAGCTTGGAGCCCGATCAGCCCCAGCATTTT. The complete variable domain, with remaining parts taken from reference TRBV5-4 and TRBJ1-5, reads ETGVTQSPTHLIKTRGQQVTLRCSSQSGHNTVSWYQQALGQGPQFIFQYYREEENGRGNFPPRFSGLQFPNYSSELNVNALELDDSALYLCASSLEPDQPQHFGDGTRLSIL.

This clone was picked up many times. The CDR3 DNA follows: TGTGCCAGCAGCTTCCCCAACCAAAACACCATATATTTT. Residues: CASSFPNQNTIYF. This chain joins TRBV5-6 and TRBJ1-3; D gene ambiguous. This CDR3 contains 13 residues. V was pared by 2 bases and J by 6 bases, with 9 bases between. The V gene's germline CDR1 is SGHDT and CDR2 YYEEEE.

The rearrangement uses TRBV15 and TRBJ1-3, with no clear D. This CDR3 comprises 10 residues. V lost 6 bases and J lost 4, with 1 base in between. Germline CDR1 is LNHNV and CDR2 is YYDKDF (reference sequence). DNA of the CDR3: TGTGCCACCAGGGGAAACACCATATATTTT. This translates into CATRGNTIYF.

The J gene is TRBJ1-4, the V gene TRBV10-3; D unclear. The germline CDR1 and CDR2 sequences are ENHRY and SYGVKD. CDR3 length equals 17 residues. Trimming shortened V by 6 bases and J by 3 bases, and 20 bases separated the two germline ends. This chain's CDR3 is CAIRLGFRKRANEKLFF. DNA of the CDR3: TGTGCCATCAGGCTAGGGTTTAGGAAGAGAGCTAATGAAAAACTGTTTTTT.

This clone was observed at least ten times. In DNA form, the CDR3 reads TGTGCCAGCAGTATTCCCGGGACAGTTGATTCACCCCTCCACTTT. It specifies CASSIPGTVDSPLHF. The genes are TRBV28 and TRBJ1-6, with 7 bases lining up with TRBD1. Germline V CDR1 and CDR2: MDHEN, SYDVKM. The CDR3 has 15 amino acids. After removal of 5 bases from V and 8 bases from J, the junction contained 9 bases not matched to a gene.